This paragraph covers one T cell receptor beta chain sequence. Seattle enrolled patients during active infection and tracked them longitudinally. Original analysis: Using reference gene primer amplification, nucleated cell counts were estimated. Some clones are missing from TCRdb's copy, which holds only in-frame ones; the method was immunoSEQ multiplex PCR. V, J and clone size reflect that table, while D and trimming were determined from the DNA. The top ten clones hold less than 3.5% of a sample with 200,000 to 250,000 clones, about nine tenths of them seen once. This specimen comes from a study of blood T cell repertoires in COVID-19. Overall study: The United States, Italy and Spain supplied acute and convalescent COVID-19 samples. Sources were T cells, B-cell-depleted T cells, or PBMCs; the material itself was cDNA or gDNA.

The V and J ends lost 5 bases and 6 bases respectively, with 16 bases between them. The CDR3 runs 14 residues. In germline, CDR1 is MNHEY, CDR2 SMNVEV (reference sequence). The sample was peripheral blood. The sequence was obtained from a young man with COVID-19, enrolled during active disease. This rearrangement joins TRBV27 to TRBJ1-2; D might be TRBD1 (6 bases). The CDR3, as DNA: TGTGCCAGCAGTCGAAGGGGGTCAGGAAATGGCTACACCTTC. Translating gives CASSRRGSGNGYTF.